This T cell receptor beta chain is from a study of T cells after yellow fever vaccination. The CDR3 totals 15 residues. Germline CDR1 is SGHRS and CDR2 is YFSETQ. V gave up 4 bases and J gave up 2 bases, with 15 bases separating them. MiXCR, applied by TCRdb to the 5' RACE reads, yields one record per CDR3 protein. This table has nearly 350,000 distinct CDR3 sequences, around 8.1% appearing once. Study observations and caveats: A limited proportion of clonotypes was detected within both the CD4 and CD8 compartments.

Of note for this clonotype: As yet, its antigen is unknown.

This chain joins TRBV5-1 and TRBJ1-1; D ambiguous. The sample in question was PBMCs, obtained around 45 days after the first yellow fever vaccination. This TCR derives from a man in his late teens or twenties who received the YFV17D yellow fever vaccine. CDR3 coding DNA: TGCGCCAGCAGCCTGGGAGGAACGGAAAACACTGAAGCTTTCTTT. Protein: CASSLGGTENTEAFF.